Reported below is one T cell receptor beta chain. Germline assignment: CDR1 SQVTM and CDR2 ANQGSEA. The CDR3 is made up of 11 amino acids. Trimming took 3 bases from V and 6 from J, leaving 6 bases between them. Sequenced by immunoSEQ multiplex PCR; TCRdb stores in-frame clones only, minus some. The data contain roughly 2.4 million clones, around 95% of them singletons. These data come from a study of shared clonotypes between healthy human individuals. Sequenced: naive CD4+ T cells sorted from blood. Subset reported: CD45RA+ positively selected. The chain employs TRBV29-1 and TRBJ2-1; D unclear. The TCR originated in a man between 18 and 35 years old in good health. CDR3 amino acids: CSVEERNEQFF. The CDR3 DNA is TGCAGCGTTGAGGAGCGCAATGAGCAGTTCTTC.